The 29 T cell receptor beta chains below were found in one sample sequenced in a study of T cell repertoires in aging, cancer and after chemotherapy. Peripheral blood genomic DNA, not sorted cells or RNA, was the template. TRB rearrangements spanning V, D and J were amplified using mixed TRB-A/B primers. TCRdb itself ran the multiplex PCR reads through MiXCR, one entry per CDR3 protein. This table has around 9,300 distinct CDR3 sequences, 23% appearing once. The sequenced sample consisted of blood. All receptors derive from a human donor with a blood cancer. The donor label of this sample is uncertain.

Only a few counts were recorded for this clonotype. The chain recombines TRBV5-6 with TRBJ1-1, with a tentative D call TRBD1 (5 bases). Germline V gives CDR1 SGHDT, CDR2 YYEEEE. The V end was cut by 4 bases, the J end by 3 bases, with 22 bases between. The CDR3 is made up of 17 amino acids. The CDR3 loop is CASSHWTPRGSDTEAFF. CDR3 nucleotide sequence: TGTGCCAGCAGCCACTGGACACCGCGCGGTTCAGACACTGAAGCTTTCTTT.

This clonotype qualifies as medium-sized. V usage is TRBV19 and J usage is TRBJ2-7, with D perhaps matching TRBD1 (5 bases). V gave up 3 bases and J gave up 5 bases, with 11 bases separating them. There are 13 residues in the CDR3. CDR1 is LNHDA, CDR2 SQIVND, per germline (reference sequence). CDR3 coding DNA: TGTGCCAGTAGTATGGGGCTAGATGACGAGCAGTACTTC. Its protein is CASSMGLDDEQYF. The whole variable domain, remainder taken from reference TRBV19 and TRBJ2-7, is DGGITQSPKYLFRKEGQNVTLSCEQNLNHDAMYWYRQDPGQGLRLIYYSQIVNDFQKGDIAEGYSVSREKKESFPLTVTSAQKNPTAFYLCASSMGLDDEQYFGPGTRLTVT.

This chain joins TRBV7-4 and TRBJ2-2; 12 bases align to TRBD2. V lost 6 bases to trimming and J lost 3 bases; unmatched junction nucleotides: 23. CDR3 size: 22 residues. Germline V gene sequence: CDR1 SGHVT, CDR2 SQSDAQ. CDR3 loop: CASRNRTGVPSGRARDTGELFF. CDR3 DNA: TGTGCCAGCAGAAACCGGACAGGGGTTCCTAGCGGGAGGGCCCGGGACACCGGGGAGCTGTTTTTT.

J is TRBJ2-3 and V is TRBV6-1; 9 nucleotides agree with TRBD1. CDR1 is MNHNS and CDR2 is SASEGT in the germline V gene. The CDR3 covers 13 residues. The ends lost 10 bases at V and 11 bases at J; junction bases unmatched: 13. DNA of the CDR3: TGTGCCACAGGGGGACAGGGCGGGTGGGGGCAGTATTTT. This gives the protein CATGGQGGWGQYF.

This clonotype is medium-sized in the sample. The chain links TRBV29-1 to TRBJ2-5, with D perhaps given as TRBD1 or TRBD2 (5 bases each). V was cut by 6 bases and J by 5 bases, with 13 bases left in between. CDR3 length: 12 residues. Looked up from germline, CDR1 is SQVTM and CDR2 is ANQGSEA. CDR3 loop: CSVPGPDETQYF. The CDR3 region has the DNA TGCAGCGTACCGGGACCCGATGAGACCCAGTACTTC.

This clonotype was counted a few times. This chain uses TRBV7-9 with TRBJ2-3; the match to TRBD1 covers 8 bases. This CDR3 has 15 amino acids. CDR1 is SEHNR, CDR2 FQNEAQ, per germline (reference sequence). V trimming: 3 bases; J trimming: 3 bases; junction bases outside the gene matches: 5. In DNA form, the CDR3 reads TGTGCCAGCAGCTTCAGGGGGCGCGGGACAGATACGCAGTATTTT. Its translation is CASSFRGRGTDTQYF.

The gene calls are TRBV30 and TRBJ1-5, with D possibly being TRBD1 (5 bases). CDR1 is GTSNPN, CDR2 SVGIG, per germline (reference sequence). With 0 bases removed from V and 8 bases from J, the gap between germline ends came to 8 bases. CDR3 length equals 12 residues. The CDR3 sequence is CAWSVSREPQHF. The CDR3 DNA follows: TGTGCCTGGAGTGTCTCCAGGGAGCCCCAGCATTTT. The variable domain in full, with the rest retrieved from reference TRBV30 and TRBJ1-5, is SQTIHQWPATLVQPVGSPLSLECTVEGTSNPNLYWYRQAAGRGLQLLFYSVGIGQISSEVPQNLSASRPQDRQFILSSKKLLLSDSGFYLCAWSVSREPQHFGDGTRLSIL.

This clonotype was observed a few times. V is TRBV12-3 or TRBV12-4 and J is TRBJ1-2; D gene uncertain. The CDR3 spans 16 residues. The germline V and J ends were trimmed by 1 base and 0 bases, with 12 bases remaining between them. CDR3: CASSLGSPTANYGYTF. The CDR3 DNA is TGTGCCAGCAGTTTAGGGTCCCCCACAGCTAACTATGGCTACACCTTC.

This clonotype is labeled as medium-sized. The CDR3 DNA reads as TGTGCCAGCAGCTTAGCCCCGGACAGGGATGACTACGAGCAGTACTTC. As protein: CASSLAPDRDDYEQYF. The chain has TRBV7-6 and TRBJ2-7, with TRBD1 matching 8 bases. Trimming took 0 bases from V and 3 from J; bases not matched to a gene: 7. The germline V gene encodes CDR1 SGHVS and CDR2 FNYEAQ. CDR3 length: 16 residues.

The chain joins TRBV7-9 to TRBJ1-5, with TRBD1 as a possible D gene (6 bases). Trimming left V 1 base short and J 4 bases short, with 11 bases between. The germline gives CDR1 SEHNR, CDR2 FQNEAQ (reference sequence). The CDR3 is 15 amino acids. The DNA of the CDR3 is TGTGCCAGCAGCTTAGACAACAGGGCGAATCAGCCCCAGCATTTT. As protein: CASSLDNRANQPQHF.

V and J are TRBV7-2 and TRBJ2-5; TRBD2 aligns across 7 bases. The CDR3 is 20 residues long. In germline, CDR1 is SGHTA, CDR2 FQGNSA. J gave up 4 bases and V 5 bases, and 25 bases lay outside the gene matches. The CDR3 protein is CASSPAGFARPFQEGETQYF. For the CDR3, the DNA is TGTGCCAGCAGCCCAGCGGGATTCGCCCGACCTTTTCAGGAGGGAGAGACCCAGTACTTC.

This clonotype was observed a handful of times. The rearrangement links TRBV10-3 to TRBJ2-1; 10 positions match TRBD2. J lost 9 bases, V lost 5 bases, and 7 bases had no gene match. CDR1 ENHRY and CDR2 SYGVKD come from the germline V gene. The CDR3 sequence is 14 residues long. CDR3 region: CAISKLAGKGEQFF. The CDR3 nucleotides read TGTGCCATCAGTAAACTAGCGGGAAAGGGTGAGCAGTTCTTC.

In its sample, this clonotype ranks as medium-sized (0.01 to 0.1%). The chain couples TRBV27 to TRBJ2-3, with no clear D. V was shortened by 7 bases and J by 1 base, with 21 bases between the two germline ends. CDR1 and CDR2 (germline): MNHEY, SMNVEV (reference sequence). The CDR3 totals 17 residues. The CDR3 bases are TGTGCCAGCATACCTCAGCGCCCGGGCCAGGGCACAGATACGCAGTATTTT. This gives the protein CASIPQRPGQGTDTQYF.

By frequency in the sample, this clonotype is medium-sized. The chain combines TRBV6-6 with TRBJ2-2, with D uncertain. Looked up from germline, CDR1 is MNHNY and CDR2 is SVGAGI (reference sequence). The CDR3 extends over 14 amino acids. V was trimmed by 0 bases and J by 1 base, leaving 3 bases between them. DNA for the CDR3: TGTGCCAGCAGTTACTCCGAGAACACCGGGGAGCTGTTTTTT. As protein: CASSYSENTGELFF.

The sample holds many counts of this clonotype. The chain combines TRBV6-5 with TRBJ1-1; TRBD1 agrees at 8 bases. With 5 bases clipped from V and 5 bases from J, the junction kept 7 bases outside the gene matches. There are 14 residues in the CDR3. In germline, CDR1 is MNHEY, CDR2 SVGAGI. CDR3 coding DNA: TGTGCCAGCAGTGTCCAGGGGGCAGGGACTGAAGCTTTCTTT. It yields the protein CASSVQGAGTEAFF.

By frequency in the sample, this clonotype is medium-sized. The chain carries TRBV5-6 and TRBJ2-6; the D gene is possibly TRBD1 (5 bases). This CDR3 contains 18 residues. Trimming removed 5 bases at V and 0 bases at J, with 18 bases between. CDR1 is SGHDT and CDR2 is YYEEEE in the germline V gene. CDR3 DNA sequence: TGTGCCAGCAGACCGAATCAGGGAAGACGCTCTGGGGCCAACGTCCTGACTTTC. Translating gives CASRPNQGRRSGANVLTF. The entire variable domain, with the rest obtained from reference TRBV5-6 and TRBJ2-6, is as follows: DAGVTQSPTHLIKTRGQQVTLRCSPKSGHDTVSWYQQALGQGPQFIFQYYEEEERQRGNFPDRFSGHQFPNYSSELNVNALLLGDSALYLCASRPNQGRRSGANVLTFGAGSRLTVL.

This clonotype has only one observation. The chain is built from TRBV20-1 and TRBJ2-5; TRBD2 agrees at 8 bases. The CDR3 totals 13 residues. Losses at the gene ends were 6 bases for V and 5 bases for J; bases not matched to a gene: 8. Germline-derived CDR1 and CDR2 are DFQATT and SNEGSKA (reference sequence). DNA of the CDR3: TGCAGTGCCGGGGGGACTAGAGTTGAGACCCAGTACTTC. Residues: CSAGGTRVETQYF.

The chain joins TRBV28 to TRBJ2-3; no clear D. This CDR3 is built from 12 residues. V gave up 3 bases and J gave up 3 bases, with 4 bases separating them. From germline, CDR1 is MDHEN and CDR2 SYDVKM. The CDR3 bases are TGTGCCAGCAGTTTCCAGACAGATACGCAGTATTTT. Its translation is CASSFQTDTQYF.

This clonotype rates as medium-sized (0.01 to 0.1%). The rearrangement links TRBV15 to TRBJ2-2, with no clear D. Trimming removed 0 bases at V and 2 bases at J, with 10 bases between. The CDR3 consists of 16 residues. Germline V gene sequence: CDR1 LNHNV, CDR2 YYDKDF (reference sequence). The CDR3, as DNA: TGTGCCACCAGCAGAGATTATGCGAGCAACACCGGGGAGCTGTTTTTT. It specifies CATSRDYASNTGELFF. Complete variable domain (other parts from reference TRBV15 and TRBJ2-2): DAMVIQNPRYQVTQFGKPVTLSCSQTLNHNVMYWYQQKSSQAPKLLFHYYDKDFNNEADTPDNFQSRRPNTSFCFLDIRSPGLGDTAMYLCATSRDYASNTGELFFGEGSRLTVL.

The gene calls are TRBV5-1 and TRBJ1-2, with D maybe TRBD1 (5 bases). Trimming took off 0 bases at V and 5 bases at J, with 11 bases between the two ends. CDR1 is SGHRS and CDR2 is YFSETQ in the germline V gene. This CDR3 has 14 residues. CDR3 loop: CASSLVGVMYGYTF. In DNA, the CDR3 is TGCGCCAGCAGCTTGGTGGGGGTTATGTATGGCTACACCTTC.

In its sample, this clonotype ranks as medium-sized. The chain combines TRBV5-1 with TRBJ2-3; 11 positions match TRBD1. Germline CDR1 reads SGHRS; CDR2 reads YFSETQ. The CDR3 consists of 16 residues. Losses at the gene ends were 4 bases for V and 6 bases for J; bases not matched to a gene: 10. CDR3 nucleotide sequence: TGCGCCAGCAGCCCCAGAGCAGGACAGGGGGCGGATACGCAGTATTTT. Translation gives CASSPRAGQGADTQYF.

The table lists this clonotype with many counts. This chain uses TRBV19 with TRBJ1-5; TRBD1 is a possible D gene (6 bases). Trimming stripped 7 bases from V and 0 bases from J, with 13 bases between. Germline-derived CDR1 and CDR2 are LNHDA and SQIVND (reference sequence). The CDR3 length is 15 residues. The CDR3 nucleotides read TGTGCCAGTAATTCAGGGGCTCATAGCAATCAGCCCCAGCATTTT. This translates into CASNSGAHSNQPQHF.

By share, this clonotype counts as medium-sized. This rearrangement joins TRBV19 to TRBJ1-3; D ambiguous. The CDR3 covers 12 residues. Germline loops: CDR1 LNHDA, CDR2 SQIVND (reference sequence). V was pared by 3 bases and J by 7 bases, with 7 bases between. CDR3 DNA: TGTGCCAGTAGTATTACGGCGAACACCATATATTTT. Translated: CASSITANTIYF.

This clonotype came up many times. The chain uses TRBV11-2 and TRBJ2-1; 7 bases are shared with TRBD1. Germline V gene data show CDR1 as SGHAT and CDR2 as FQNNGV. The CDR3 is made up of 15 amino acids. Trimming took 5 bases from V and 7 from J; bases not matched to a gene: 11. The CDR3 sequence is CASSATGDPWNEQFF. The CDR3 nucleotides are TGTGCCAGCAGCGCAACAGGGGATCCTTGGAATGAGCAGTTCTTC.

The chain carries TRBV12-3 or TRBV12-4 and TRBJ1-6, with TRBD1 identical over 7 bases. V was clipped by 7 bases and J by 6 bases; unmatched bases: 12. CDR3 length: 16 amino acids. The CDR3 DNA reads TGTGCCAGCAAAAGAACAGGGGCGAAAACTAATTCACCCCTCCACTTT. This sequence encodes CASKRTGAKTNSPLHF.

Relative to its sample, this clonotype is medium-sized. The gene calls are TRBV29-1 and TRBJ1-5; D is undetermined. The CDR3 is 14 residues long. Per the germline V gene, CDR1 is SQVTM and CDR2 is ANQGSEA. The V gene lost 4 bases and the J gene lost 7 bases, with 17 bases spanning the gap. CDR3 residues: CSVATAGGSQPQHF. As DNA, the CDR3 is TGCAGCGTTGCGACGGCAGGTGGGAGCCAGCCCCAGCATTTT.

Judged by abundance, this clonotype is medium-sized. V gene TRBV27 combines with J gene TRBJ2-7; D not resolved. Per germline, CDR1 MNHEY and CDR2 SMNVEV (reference sequence). The germline V and J ends were trimmed by 2 bases and 2 bases, with 13 bases remaining between them. The CDR3 is 15 amino acids. In nucleotides, the CDR3 is TGTGCCAGCAGTTTAGCCTTCCCAGAAACCTACGAGCAGTACTTC. It codes for CASSLAFPETYEQYF.

Ten or more counts support this clonotype. The chain couples TRBV27 to TRBJ1-5, with 8 bases lining up with TRBD1. Looked up from germline, CDR1 is MNHEY and CDR2 is SMNVEV (reference sequence). J lost 6 bases, V lost 2 bases, and 6 bases had no gene match. The CDR3 sequence is 15 residues long. DNA for the CDR3: TGTGCCAGCAGTTTAGTCTCAGGGGGCGGTCAGCCCCAGCATTTT. This translates into CASSLVSGGGQPQHF.

This clonotype is classed as medium-sized. V is TRBV19 and J is TRBJ2-1; 7 bases align to TRBD1. Trimming at V came to 6 bases and at J to 4 bases, leaving 3 bases not matched to a gene. Germline V gene sequence: CDR1 LNHDA, CDR2 SQIVND (reference sequence). The CDR3 runs 13 residues. The CDR3 bases are TGTGCCAGTAGCACGACAGGGTACAATGAGCAGTTCTTC. This codes for CASSTTGYNEQFF.